This T cell receptor (beta chain) was recorded in a study of identical twins. General observations from the study: It was out-of-frame TCR alpha sharing in monozygotic twins that models underestimated.

Germline loops: CDR1 DFQATT, CDR2 SNEGSKA (reference sequence). The J segment lost 5 bases and the V segment lost 4 bases, leaving 10 bases of the junction unmatched. The CDR3 consists of 14 residues. TCRdb reprocessed the 5' RACE reads with MiXCR, giving one entry per CDR3 protein. The table has hundreds of thousands of distinct CDR3 sequences, roughly 6.2% seen once. Only healthy Caucasians were included as donors. Comment on this clonotype: The antigen remains unidentified.

The TCR sequence derives from a man in his late teens or twenties in good health. Specimen: naive T cells sorted from blood. V gene TRBV20-1 combines with J gene TRBJ2-7, with 8 bases identical to TRBD2. Written as DNA, the CDR3 is TGCAGTGCTACACGCCCCGGACTAGCTCACGAGCAGTACTTC. This codes for CSATRPGLAHEQYF.